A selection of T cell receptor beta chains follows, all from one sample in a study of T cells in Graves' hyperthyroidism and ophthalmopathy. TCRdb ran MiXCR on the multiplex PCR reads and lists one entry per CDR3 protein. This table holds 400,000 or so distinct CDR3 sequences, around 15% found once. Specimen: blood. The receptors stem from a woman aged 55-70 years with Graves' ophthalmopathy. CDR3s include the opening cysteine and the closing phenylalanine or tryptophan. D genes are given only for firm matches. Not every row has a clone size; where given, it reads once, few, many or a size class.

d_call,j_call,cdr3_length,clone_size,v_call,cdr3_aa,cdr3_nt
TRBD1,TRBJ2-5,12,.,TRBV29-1,CSMGQGQETQYF,TGCAGTATGGGACAGGGTCAAGAGACCCAGTACTTC
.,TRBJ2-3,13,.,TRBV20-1,CSARGRSTDTQYF,TGCAGTGCTAGAGGGAGGAGCACAGATACGCAGTATTTT
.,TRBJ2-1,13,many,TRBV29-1,CSGGGSDAGRQFF,TGCAGCGGAGGGGGGTCTGATGCAGGGCGGCAGTTCTTC
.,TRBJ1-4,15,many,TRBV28,CASSLQGATNEKLFF,TGTGCCAGCAGCTTACAAGGGGCAACTAATGAAAAACTGTTTTTT
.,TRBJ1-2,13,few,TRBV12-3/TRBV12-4,CASSSQADYGYTF,TGTGCCAGCAGCAGCCAGGCGGACTATGGCTACACCTTC
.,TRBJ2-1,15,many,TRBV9,CASSVGRGSYNEQFF,TGTGCCAGCAGCGTAGGTCGGGGTTCCTACAATGAGCAGTTCTTC
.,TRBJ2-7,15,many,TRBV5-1,CASSLDRPGAYEQYF,TGCGCCAGCAGTCTTGACAGGCCAGGGGCCTACGAGCAGTACTTC
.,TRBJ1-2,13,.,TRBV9,CASSVGRNYGYTF,TGTGCCAGCAGCGTCGGAAGGAACTATGGCTACACCTTC
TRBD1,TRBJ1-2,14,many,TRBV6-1,CASSLRGQGYGYTF,TGTGCCAGCAGTTTAAGGGGACAGGGCTATGGCTACACCTTC
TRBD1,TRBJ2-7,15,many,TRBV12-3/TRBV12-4,CASSLAGTGFHEQYF,TGTGCCAGCAGTCTTGCGGGGACAGGATTCCACGAGCAGTACTTC
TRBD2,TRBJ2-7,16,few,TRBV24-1,CATSEPKAGGSYEQYF,TGTGCCACCAGTGAGCCTAAAGCGGGAGGATCCTACGAGCAGTACTTC
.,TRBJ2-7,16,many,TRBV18,CASSRGGSGGPYEQYF,TGTGCCAGCTCCCGAGGGGGCAGCGGGGGTCCCTACGAGCAGTACTTC
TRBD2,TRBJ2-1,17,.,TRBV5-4,CASSLTSGMGSYNEQFF,TGTGCCAGCAGCTTGACTAGCGGGATGGGCTCCTACAATGAGCAGTTCTTC
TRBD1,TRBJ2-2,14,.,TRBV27,CASRNQGAAGELFF,TGTGCCAGCAGAAATCAGGGGGCGGCCGGGGAGCTGTTTTTT
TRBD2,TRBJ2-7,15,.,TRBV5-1,CASSSDGRTLGEQYF,TGCGCCAGCAGCTCCGACGGGAGGACCTTAGGGGAGCAGTACTTC
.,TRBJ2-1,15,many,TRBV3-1,CASSQVAVSYNEQFF,TGTGCCAGCAGCCAAGTAGCGGTATCCTACAATGAGCAGTTCTTC
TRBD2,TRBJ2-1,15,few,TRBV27,CASSLRGVSYNEQFF,TGTGCCAGCAGTTTACGGGGGGTCTCCTACAATGAGCAGTTCTTC
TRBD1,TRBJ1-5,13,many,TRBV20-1,CSARVGQGKPQHF,TGCAGTGCTAGAGTTGGACAGGGTAAGCCCCAGCATTTT
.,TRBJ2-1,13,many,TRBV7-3,CASSALELSEQFF,TGTGCCAGCAGCGCCCTCGAATTAAGTGAGCAGTTCTTC
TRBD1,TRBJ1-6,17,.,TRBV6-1,CASNHGTGPAGNSPLHF,TGTGCCAGCAACCACGGGACAGGGCCCGCGGGTAATTCACCCCTCCACTTT
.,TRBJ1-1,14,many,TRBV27,CASSLSRLNTEAFF,TGTGCCAGCAGTTTAAGTAGGCTGAACACTGAAGCTTTCTTT
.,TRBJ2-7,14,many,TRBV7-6,CASSIQPTAYEQYF,TGTGCCAGCTCCATACAGCCCACGGCGTACGAGCAGTACTTC
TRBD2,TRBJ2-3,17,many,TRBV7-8,CASSPGVAGPPTDTQYF,TGTGCCAGCAGCCCCGGAGTAGCGGGACCCCCCACAGATACGCAGTATTTT
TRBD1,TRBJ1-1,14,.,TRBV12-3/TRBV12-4,CASSLLQGETEAFF,TGTGCCAGCAGTTTGCTACAGGGGGAAACTGAAGCTTTCTTT